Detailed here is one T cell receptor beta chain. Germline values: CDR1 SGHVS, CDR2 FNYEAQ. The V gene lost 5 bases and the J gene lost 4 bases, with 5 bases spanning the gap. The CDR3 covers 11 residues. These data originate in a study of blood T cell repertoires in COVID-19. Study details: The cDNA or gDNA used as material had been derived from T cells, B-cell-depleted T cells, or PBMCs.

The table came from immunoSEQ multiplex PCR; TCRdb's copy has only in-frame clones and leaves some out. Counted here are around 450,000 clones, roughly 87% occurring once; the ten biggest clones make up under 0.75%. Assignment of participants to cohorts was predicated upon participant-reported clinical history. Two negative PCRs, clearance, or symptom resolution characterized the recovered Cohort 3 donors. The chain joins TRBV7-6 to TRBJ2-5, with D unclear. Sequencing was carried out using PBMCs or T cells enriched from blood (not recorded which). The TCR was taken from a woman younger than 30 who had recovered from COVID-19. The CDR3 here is CASSHRETQYF. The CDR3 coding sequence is TGTGCCAGCAGCCACAGAGAGACCCAGTACTTC.